This T cell receptor beta chain was observed in a study of blood T cell repertoires in COVID-19. As for the study in general: Italy, Spain and the United States were the sources of the convalescent and acute COVID-19 samples. From T cells, B-cell-depleted T cells, or PBMCs came the material, which was cDNA or gDNA.

In the original workflow: Amplifying reference gene primers gave estimates of nucleated cell counts. The method was immunoSEQ multiplex PCR; TCRdb's version includes in-frame clones alone and lacks a portion of them. That table is the source of V, J and clone size, and D and trimming were worked out from the DNA. The data show 280,000 or so clones, approximately 89% seen once. The ends were cut back, 1 base at V and 2 bases at J, with 10 bases in the middle. The CDR3 consists of 16 residues. Germline V lookup: CDR1 SGHDT, CDR2 YYEEEE. This sequence joins TRBV5-6 and TRBJ2-6; possible D gene TRBD1, 5 bases. The TCR sequence derives from a woman aged 25-40 years who had recovered from COVID-19. Sample: peripheral blood. CDR3 DNA sequence: TGTGCCAGCAGCTTGTCCGCAGGGACTGGGGCCAACGTCCTGACTTTC. Translating gives CASSLSAGTGANVLTF.